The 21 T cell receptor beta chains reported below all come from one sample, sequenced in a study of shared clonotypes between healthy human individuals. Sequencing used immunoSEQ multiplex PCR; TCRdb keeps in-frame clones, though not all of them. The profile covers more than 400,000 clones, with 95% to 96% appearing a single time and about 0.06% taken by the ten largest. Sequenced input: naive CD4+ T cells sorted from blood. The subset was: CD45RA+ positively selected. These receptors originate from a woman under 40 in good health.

The CDR3 DNA follows: TGTGCCAGTAGCCCTGAAAGGGAGACCCAGTACTTC. Protein product: CASSPERETQYF. The V call is TRBV19, the J call TRBJ2-5, with D hard to call. CDR3 size: 12 residues. The V and J ends lost 6 bases and 5 bases respectively, with 10 bases between them. Germline CDR1 and CDR2: LNHDA and SQIVND (reference sequence).

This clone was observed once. This CDR3 is CASNTLGRRSPDTQYF. The CDR3 coding sequence is TGTGCCAGCAATACCCTTGGGCGGAGAAGCCCAGATACGCAGTATTTT. The chain uses TRBV28 and TRBJ2-3; D unclear. Trimming took 7 bases from V and 4 from J, leaving 21 bases between them. Germline lookup yields CDR1 MDHEN and CDR2 SYDVKM. This CDR3 has 16 amino acids.

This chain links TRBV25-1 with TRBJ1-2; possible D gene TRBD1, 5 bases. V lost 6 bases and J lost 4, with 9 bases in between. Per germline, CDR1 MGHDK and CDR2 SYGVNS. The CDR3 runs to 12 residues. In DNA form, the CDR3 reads TGTGCCAGCAGGGGAGGGGTCTATGGCTACACCTTC. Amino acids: CASRGGVYGYTF.

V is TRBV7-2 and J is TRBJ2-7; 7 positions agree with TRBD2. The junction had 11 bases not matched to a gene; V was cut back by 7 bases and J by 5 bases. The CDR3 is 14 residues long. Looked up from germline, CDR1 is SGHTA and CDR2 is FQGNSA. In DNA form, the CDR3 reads TGTGCCAGCACTCGGCGGGGACTAACGGACGAGCAGTACTTC. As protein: CASTRRGLTDEQYF. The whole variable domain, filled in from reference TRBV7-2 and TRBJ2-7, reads GAGVSQSPSNKVTEKGKDVELRCDPISGHTALYWYRQSLGQGLEFLIYFQGNSAPDKSGLPSDRFSAERTGGSVSTLTIQRTQQEDSAVYLCASTRRGLTDEQYFGPGTRLTVT.

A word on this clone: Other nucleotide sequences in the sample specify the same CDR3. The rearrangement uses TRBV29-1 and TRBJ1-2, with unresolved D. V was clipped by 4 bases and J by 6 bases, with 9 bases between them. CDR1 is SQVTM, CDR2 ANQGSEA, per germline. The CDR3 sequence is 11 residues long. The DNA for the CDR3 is TGCAGCGTTGGTTCGGGAGATGGCTACACCTTC. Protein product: CSVGSGDGYTF.

The CDR3 DNA reads as TGCGCCAGCAGCCAAGACTCGGCGCGACCTCCCTACGAGCAGTACTTC. As protein: CASSQDSARPPYEQYF. The chain couples TRBV4-1 to TRBJ2-7; D remains unclear. Germline-derived CDR1 and CDR2 are MGHRA and YSYEKL. The CDR3 has 16 residues. Trimming shortened V by 0 bases and J by 2 bases, and 14 bases separated the two germline ends.

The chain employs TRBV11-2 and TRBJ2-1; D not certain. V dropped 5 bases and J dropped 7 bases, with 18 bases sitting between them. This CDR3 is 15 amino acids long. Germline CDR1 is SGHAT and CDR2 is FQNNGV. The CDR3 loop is CASSARTSPYNEQFF. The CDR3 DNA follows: TGTGCCAGCAGCGCCCGGACGAGCCCGTATAATGAGCAGTTCTTC.

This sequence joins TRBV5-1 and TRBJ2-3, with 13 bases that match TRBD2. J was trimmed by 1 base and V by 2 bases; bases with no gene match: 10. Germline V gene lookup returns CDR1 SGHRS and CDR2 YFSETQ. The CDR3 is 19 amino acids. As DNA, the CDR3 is TGCGCCAGCAGCTTCCCCGGGACTAGCGGGGATACGGGCACAGATACGCAGTATTTT. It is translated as CASSFPGTSGDTGTDTQYF.

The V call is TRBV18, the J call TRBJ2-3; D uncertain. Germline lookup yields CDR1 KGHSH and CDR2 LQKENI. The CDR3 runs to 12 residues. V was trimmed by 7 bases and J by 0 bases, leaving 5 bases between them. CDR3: CASFLSTDTQYF. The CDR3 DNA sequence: TGTGCCAGCTTTCTTAGCACAGATACGCAGTATTTT.

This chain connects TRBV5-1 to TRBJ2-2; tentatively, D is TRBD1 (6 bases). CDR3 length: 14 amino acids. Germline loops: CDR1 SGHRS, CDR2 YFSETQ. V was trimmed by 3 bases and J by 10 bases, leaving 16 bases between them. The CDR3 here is CASSYRTAVSELFF. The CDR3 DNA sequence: TGCGCCAGCAGCTACCGGACAGCGGTTTCGGAGCTGTTTTTT.

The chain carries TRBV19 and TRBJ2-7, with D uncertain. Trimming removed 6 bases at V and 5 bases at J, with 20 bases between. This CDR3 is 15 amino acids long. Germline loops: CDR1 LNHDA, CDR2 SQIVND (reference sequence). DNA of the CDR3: TGTGCCAGTAGGAGAGTGGAGTCCTCCATCGACGAGCAGTACTTC. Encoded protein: CASRRVESSIDEQYF.

The CDR3 is CASSPRGADNEQFF. Here the CDR3 DNA reads TGCGCCAGCAGCCCGAGGGGCGCAGACAATGAGCAGTTCTTC. This rearrangement joins TRBV5-1 to TRBJ2-1; either TRBD1 or TRBD2 may supply D (5 bases each). V lost 4 bases to trimming and J lost 5 bases, with 13 bases between them. CDR3 size: 14 residues. CDR1 and CDR2 (germline): SGHRS, YFSETQ.

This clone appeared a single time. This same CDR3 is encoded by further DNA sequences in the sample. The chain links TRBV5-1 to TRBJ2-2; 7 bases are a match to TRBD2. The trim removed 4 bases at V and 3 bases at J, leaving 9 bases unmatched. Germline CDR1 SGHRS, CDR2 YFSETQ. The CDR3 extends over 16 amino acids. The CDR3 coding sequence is TGCGCCAGCAGCCTCACCGGGACTACCTACACCGGGGAGCTGTTTTTT. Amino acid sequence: CASSLTGTTYTGELFF.

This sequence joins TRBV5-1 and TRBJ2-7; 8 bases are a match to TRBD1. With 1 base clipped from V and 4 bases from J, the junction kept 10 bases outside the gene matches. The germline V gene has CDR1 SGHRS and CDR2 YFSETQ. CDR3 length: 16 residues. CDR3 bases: TGCGCCAGCAGCTTGAATGTTTTGGACAGGGCTTACGAGCAGTACTTC. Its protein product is CASSLNVLDRAYEQYF.

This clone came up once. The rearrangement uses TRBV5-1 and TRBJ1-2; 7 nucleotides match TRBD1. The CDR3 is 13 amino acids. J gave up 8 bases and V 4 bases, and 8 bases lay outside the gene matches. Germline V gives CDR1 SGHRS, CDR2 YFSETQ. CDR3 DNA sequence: TGCGCCAGCAGCATTTATGGACAGGAGGGCTACACCTTC. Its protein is CASSIYGQEGYTF.

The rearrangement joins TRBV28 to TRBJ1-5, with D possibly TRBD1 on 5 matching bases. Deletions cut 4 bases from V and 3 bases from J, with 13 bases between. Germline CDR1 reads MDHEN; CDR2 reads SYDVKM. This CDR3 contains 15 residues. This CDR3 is CASSSAGTANQPQHF. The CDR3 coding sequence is TGTGCCAGCAGTTCCGCCGGGACCGCCAATCAGCCCCAGCATTTT.

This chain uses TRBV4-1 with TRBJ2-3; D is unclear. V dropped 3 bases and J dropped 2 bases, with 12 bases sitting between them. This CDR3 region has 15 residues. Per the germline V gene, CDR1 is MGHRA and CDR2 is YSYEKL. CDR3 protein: CASSQHSDLTDTQYF. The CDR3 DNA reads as TGCGCCAGCAGCCAGCACTCAGACCTCACAGATACGCAGTATTTT.

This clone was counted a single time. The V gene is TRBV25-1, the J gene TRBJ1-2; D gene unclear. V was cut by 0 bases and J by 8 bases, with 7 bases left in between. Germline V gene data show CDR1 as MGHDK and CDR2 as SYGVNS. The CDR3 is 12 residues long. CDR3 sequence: CASSEYPGGYTF. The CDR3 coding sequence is TGTGCCAGCAGTGAATATCCGGGCGGCTACACCTTC.

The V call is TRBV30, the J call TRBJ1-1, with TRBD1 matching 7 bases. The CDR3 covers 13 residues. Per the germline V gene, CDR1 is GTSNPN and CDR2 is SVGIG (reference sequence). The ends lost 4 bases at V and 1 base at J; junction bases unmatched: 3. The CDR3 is CAWTGQANTEAFF. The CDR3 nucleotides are TGTGCCTGGACTGGACAGGCGAACACTGAAGCTTTCTTT.

The DNA for the CDR3 is TGCAGCGTTCAGGACAGAAATAGCAATCAGCCCCAGCATTTT. Its translation: CSVQDRNSNQPQHF. The rearrangement links TRBV29-1 to TRBJ1-5; possibly TRBD1 for D (6 bases). V was shortened by 5 bases and J by 0 bases, with 11 bases between the two germline ends. Germline loops: CDR1 SQVTM, CDR2 ANQGSEA. This CDR3 is built from 14 residues.

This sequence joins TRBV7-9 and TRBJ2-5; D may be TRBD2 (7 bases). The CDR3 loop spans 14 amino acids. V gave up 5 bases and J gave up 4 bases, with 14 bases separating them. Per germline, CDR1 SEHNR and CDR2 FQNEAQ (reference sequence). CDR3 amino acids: CASSPTGRGETQYF. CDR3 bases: TGTGCCAGCAGCCCTACAGGGAGGGGAGAGACCCAGTACTTC.